Listed below are T cell receptor beta chains from one sample, sequenced in a study of cytomegalovirus exposure and HLA in healthy donors. Assay used: immunoSEQ multiplex PCR; TCRdb lists only in-frame clones, some missing. The sample contains under 250,000 clones, 82% of which appear only once. Material: PBMCs. The receptors stem from a man aged 35-49 years in good health and CMV-seropositive. The CDR3 runs from the conserved cysteine through the conserved F or W. Each record gives: V gene, clone size, D gene, J gene, CDR3 protein, CDR3 DNA. D genes are given only for firm matches. The listing skips clone size in some rows; elsewhere it reads once, few, many or a size class.

>TRBV28|.|.|TRBJ1-5
CASSFTGYSNQPQHF
TGTGCCAGCAGTTTTACAGGTTATAGCAACCAGCCCCAGCATTTT
>TRBV18|.|.|TRBJ2-3
CASSPPQGMLTDTQYF
TGTGCCAGCTCACCACCCCAGGGGATGCTGACAGATACGCAGTATTTT
>TRBV5-1|.|TRBD1|TRBJ1-1
CASIPQGAVQNTEAFF
TGCGCCAGCATCCCACAGGGGGCGGTTCAGAACACTGAAGCTTTCTTT
>TRBV16|few|.|TRBJ1-5
CASSPGLRVRNQPQHF
TGTGCCAGCAGCCCGGGGTTGAGGGTTCGCAATCAGCCCCAGCATTTT
>TRBV19|.|.|TRBJ1-5
CASTMEGNQPQHF
TGTGCCAGTACCATGGAGGGCAATCAGCCCCAGCATTTT
>TRBV21-1|.|.|TRBJ1-4
CASIGGESSTNEKLFF
TGTGCCAGCATAGGAGGGGAGTCTTCAACTAATGAAAAACTGTTTTTT
>TRBV30|.|.|TRBJ1-3
CAWSPGHISGNTIYF
TGTGCCTGGAGCCCGGGACACATCTCTGGAAACACCATATATTTT
>TRBV5-1|.|.|TRBJ2-2
CASRPTGGELFF
TGCGCCAGCAGGCCAACCGGCGGGGAGCTGTTTTTT
>TRBV7-9|.|.|TRBJ2-7
CASSRTTYEQYF
TGTGCCAGCAGTCGGACTACCTACGAGCAGTACTTC
>TRBV7-8|.|.|TRBJ1-1
CATTGGFTEAFF
TGTGCCACGACAGGAGGTTTCACTGAAGCTTTCTTT
>TRBV15|once|TRBD2|TRBJ2-5
CATSSPELAGGPETQYF
TGTGCCACCAGCAGCCCGGAACTAGCGGGAGGGCCGGAGACCCAGTACTTC
>TRBV5-6|.|.|TRBJ2-7
CASSYGQTYEQYF
TGTGCCAGCAGCTATGGACAGACCTACGAGCAGTACTTC
>TRBV7-9|.|TRBD2|TRBJ2-5
CASSLGTSGKETQYF
TGTGCCAGCAGCCTCGGGACTAGCGGTAAAGAGACCCAGTACTTC
>TRBV7-9|.|.|TRBJ1-6
CASSYSTASPLHF
TGTGCCAGCAGTTATTCCACAGCATCGCCCCTCCACTTT